The clone carrying this T cell receptor (beta chain) occurred a few times. The antigen remains undetermined. This entry belongs to a study of T cell responses to AZD1222 COVID-19 vaccine. Study-wide results and caveats: Breadth and depth of Spike-specific TCRs rose after two AZD1222 doses. After the peak T cell response, and only then, were repertoires sampled. Possibly, clonal diversity was underestimated; donors were largely white British and included more females. Unmutated variant regions are reportedly targeted by nearly half of spike-specific TCRs.

Sequenced by immunoSEQ multiplex PCR; TCRdb stores in-frame clones only, minus some. The data contain 50,000 or so clones, 80% of them seen just once; the ten biggest clones take up approximately 5%. From germline, CDR1 is LGHDT and CDR2 YNNKEL (reference sequence). The V and J ends lost 7 bases and 0 bases respectively, with 7 bases between them. The CDR3 is 12 residues long. This receptor was taken from an adult who received the AZD1222 COVID-19 vaccine. The specimen was peripheral blood, collected 28 days after the second AZD1222 dose. This chain uses TRBV3-1 (or the pseudogene TRBV3-2) with TRBJ2-7, with D perhaps TRBD1 or TRBD2 (5 bases each). The CDR3 region is CASKGPSYEQYF. The CDR3 DNA sequence: TGTGCCAGCAAGGGACCCTCCTACGAGCAGTACTTC.